In its sample, the clone carrying this T cell receptor beta chain was seen many times. This sample was taken from a study of T cells in Graves' hyperthyroidism and ophthalmopathy. The wider study: Sampling of peripheral blood happened at initial diagnosis, prior to any treatment.

What was amplified from RNA transcripts were TCR beta CDR3 regions. First-round RT-PCR with HTBI primers amplified the TCR CDR3 region. TCRdb redid the calling of the multiplex PCR reads with MiXCR, one entry per CDR3 protein. In the table there are under 450,000 distinct CDR3 sequences, more than 15% of which are singletons. Those with hyperthyroidism were 18 to 65 years old, newly diagnosed, and ill for under 2 months. Fresh peripheral blood, 10 ml, yielded the PBMCs. Germline assignment: CDR1 KGHSH and CDR2 LQKENI. After removal of 5 bases from V and 3 bases from J, the junction contained 7 bases not matched to a gene. The CDR3 contains 15 residues.

The origin of this receptor is a woman between 18 and 29 years old with Graves' hyperthyroidism. The sequenced sample consisted of blood. The chain couples TRBV18 to TRBJ1-5, with TRBD1 identical over 7 bases. The CDR3 DNA follows: TGTGCCAGCTCAGCGACAGGGTTTAACAATCAGCCCCAGCATTTT. It encodes CASSATGFNNQPQHF.